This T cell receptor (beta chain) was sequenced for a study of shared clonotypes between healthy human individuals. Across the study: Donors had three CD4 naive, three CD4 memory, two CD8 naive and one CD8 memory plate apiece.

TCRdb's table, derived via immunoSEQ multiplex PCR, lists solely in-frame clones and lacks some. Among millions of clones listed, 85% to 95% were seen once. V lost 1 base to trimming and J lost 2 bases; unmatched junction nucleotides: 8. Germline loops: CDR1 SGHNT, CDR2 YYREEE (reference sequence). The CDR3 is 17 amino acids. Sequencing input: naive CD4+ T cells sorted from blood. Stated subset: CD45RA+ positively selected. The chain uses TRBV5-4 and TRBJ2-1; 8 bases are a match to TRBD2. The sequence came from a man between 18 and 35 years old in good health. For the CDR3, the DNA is TGTGCCAGCAGCTTGCCCCCTAGCGGGCACGCCTACAATGAGCAGTTCTTC. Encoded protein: CASSLPPSGHAYNEQFF. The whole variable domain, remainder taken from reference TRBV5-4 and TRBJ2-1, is ETGVTQSPTHLIKTRGQQVTLRCSSQSGHNTVSWYQQALGQGPQFIFQYYREEENGRGNFPPRFSGLQFPNYSSELNVNALELDDSALYLCASSLPPSGHAYNEQFFGPGTRLTVL.